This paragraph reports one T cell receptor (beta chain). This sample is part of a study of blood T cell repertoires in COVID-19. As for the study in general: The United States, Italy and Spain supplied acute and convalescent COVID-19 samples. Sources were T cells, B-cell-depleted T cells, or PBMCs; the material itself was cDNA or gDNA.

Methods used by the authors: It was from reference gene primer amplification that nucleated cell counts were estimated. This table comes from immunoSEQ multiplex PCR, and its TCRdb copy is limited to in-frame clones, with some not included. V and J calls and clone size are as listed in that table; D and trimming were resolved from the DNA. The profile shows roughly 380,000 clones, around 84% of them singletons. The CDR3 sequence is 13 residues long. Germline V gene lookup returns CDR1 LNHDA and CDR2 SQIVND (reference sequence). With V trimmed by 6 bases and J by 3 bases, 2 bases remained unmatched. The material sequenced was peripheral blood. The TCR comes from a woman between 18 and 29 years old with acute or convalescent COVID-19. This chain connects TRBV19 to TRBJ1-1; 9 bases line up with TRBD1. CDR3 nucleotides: TGTGCCAGTAGACGGACAGGGGACACTGAAGCTTTCTTT. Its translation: CASRRTGDTEAFF.